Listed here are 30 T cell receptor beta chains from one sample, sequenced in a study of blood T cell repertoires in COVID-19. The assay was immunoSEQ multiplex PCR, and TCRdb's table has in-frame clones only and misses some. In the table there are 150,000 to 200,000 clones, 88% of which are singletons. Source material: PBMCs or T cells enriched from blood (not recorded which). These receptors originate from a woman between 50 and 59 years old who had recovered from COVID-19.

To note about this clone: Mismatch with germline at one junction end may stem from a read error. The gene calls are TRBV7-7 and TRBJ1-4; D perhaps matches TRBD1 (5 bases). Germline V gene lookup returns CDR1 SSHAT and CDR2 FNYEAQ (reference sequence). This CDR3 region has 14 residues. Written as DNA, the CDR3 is TGTGCTAGCAGCCAGGGTCTGGGTAATGAAAAACTGTTTTTT. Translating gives CASSQGLGNEKLFF. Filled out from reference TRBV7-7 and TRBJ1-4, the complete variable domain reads GAGVSQSPRYKVTKRGQDVTLRCDPISSHATLYWYQQALGQGPEFLTYFNYEAQPDKSGLPSDRFSAERPEGSISTLTIQRTEQRDSAMYRCASSQGLGNEKLFFGSGTQLSVL.

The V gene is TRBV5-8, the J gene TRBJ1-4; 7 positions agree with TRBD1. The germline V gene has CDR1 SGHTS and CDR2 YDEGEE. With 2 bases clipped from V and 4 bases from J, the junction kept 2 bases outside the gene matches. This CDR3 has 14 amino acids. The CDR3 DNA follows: TGTGCCAGCAGCTTCGGACAGGTTAATGAAAAACTGTTTTTT. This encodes CASSFGQVNEKLFF.

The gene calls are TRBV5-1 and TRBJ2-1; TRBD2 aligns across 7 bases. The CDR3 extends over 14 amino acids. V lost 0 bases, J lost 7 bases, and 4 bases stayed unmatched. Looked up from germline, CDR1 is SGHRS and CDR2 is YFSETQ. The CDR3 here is CASSLVGGGNEQFF. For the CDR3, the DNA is TGCGCCAGCAGCTTGGTGGGCGGGGGAAATGAGCAGTTCTTC.

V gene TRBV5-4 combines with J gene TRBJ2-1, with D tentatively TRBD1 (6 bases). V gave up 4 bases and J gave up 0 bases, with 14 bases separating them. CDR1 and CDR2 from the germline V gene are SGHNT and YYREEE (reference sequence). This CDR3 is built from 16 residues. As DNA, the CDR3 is TGTGCCAGCAGCCGCGACAGGCTGAGCTCCTACAATGAGCAGTTCTTC. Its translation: CASSRDRLSSYNEQFF.

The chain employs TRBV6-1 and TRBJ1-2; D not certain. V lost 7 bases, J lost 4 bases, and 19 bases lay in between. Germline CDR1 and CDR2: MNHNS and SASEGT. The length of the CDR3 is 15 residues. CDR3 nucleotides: TGTGCCAGCATACCTTCGAGATTAATCTTCTATGGCTACACCTTC. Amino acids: CASIPSRLIFYGYTF.

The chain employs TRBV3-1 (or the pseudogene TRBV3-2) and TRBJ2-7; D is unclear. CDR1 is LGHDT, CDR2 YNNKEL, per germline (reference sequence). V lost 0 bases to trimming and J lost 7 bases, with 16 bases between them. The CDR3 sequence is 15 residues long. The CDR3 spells CASSQEMKASREQYF. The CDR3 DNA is TGTGCCAGCAGCCAAGAGATGAAGGCAAGCAGGGAGCAGTACTTC.

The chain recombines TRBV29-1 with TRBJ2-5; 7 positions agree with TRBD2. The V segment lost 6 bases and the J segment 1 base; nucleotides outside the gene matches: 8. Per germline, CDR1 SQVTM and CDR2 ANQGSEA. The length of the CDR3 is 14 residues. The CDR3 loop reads CSVTLAGVQETQYF. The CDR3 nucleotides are TGCAGCGTCACATTGGCGGGGGTCCAAGAGACCCAGTACTTC.

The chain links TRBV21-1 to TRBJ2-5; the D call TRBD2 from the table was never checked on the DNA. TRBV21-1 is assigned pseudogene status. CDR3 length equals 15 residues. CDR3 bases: TGTGCCAGCCCTTCTCAGACTAGCGGGGAAGAGACCCAGTACTTC. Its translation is CASPSQTSGEETQYF.

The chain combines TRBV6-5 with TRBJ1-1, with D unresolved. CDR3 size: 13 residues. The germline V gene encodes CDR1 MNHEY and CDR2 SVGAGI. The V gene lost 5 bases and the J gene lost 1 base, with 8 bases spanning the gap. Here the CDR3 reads CASSLTRNTEAFF. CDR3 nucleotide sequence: TGTGCCAGCAGTCTGACACGGAACACTGAAGCTTTCTTT.

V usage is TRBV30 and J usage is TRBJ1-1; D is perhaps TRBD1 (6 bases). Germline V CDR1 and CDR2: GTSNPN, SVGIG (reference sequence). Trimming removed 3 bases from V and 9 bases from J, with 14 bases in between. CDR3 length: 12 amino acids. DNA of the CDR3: TGTGCCTGGAGGGGGGCGGATCGTAAAGCTTTCTTT. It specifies CAWRGADRKAFF.

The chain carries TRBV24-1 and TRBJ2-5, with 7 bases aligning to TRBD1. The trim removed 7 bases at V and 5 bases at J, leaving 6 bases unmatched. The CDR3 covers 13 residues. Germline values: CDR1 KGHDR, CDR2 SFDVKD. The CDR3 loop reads CATSPTGLETQYF. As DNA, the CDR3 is TGTGCCACCAGCCCGACAGGGTTGGAGACCCAGTACTTC.

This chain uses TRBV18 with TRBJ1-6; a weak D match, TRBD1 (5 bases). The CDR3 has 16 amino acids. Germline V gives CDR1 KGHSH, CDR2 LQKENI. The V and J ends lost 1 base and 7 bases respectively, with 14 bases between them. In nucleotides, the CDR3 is TGTGCCAGCTCACCACTCCCGACAGACTCGAATTCACCCCTCCACTTT. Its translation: CASSPLPTDSNSPLHF.

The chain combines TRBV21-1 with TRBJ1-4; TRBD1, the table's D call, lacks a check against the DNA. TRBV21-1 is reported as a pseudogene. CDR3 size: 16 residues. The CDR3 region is CASSDQAGTAYEKLFF. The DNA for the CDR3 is TGTGCCAGCAGCGATCAAGCCGGGACAGCTTATGAAAAACTGTTTTTT.

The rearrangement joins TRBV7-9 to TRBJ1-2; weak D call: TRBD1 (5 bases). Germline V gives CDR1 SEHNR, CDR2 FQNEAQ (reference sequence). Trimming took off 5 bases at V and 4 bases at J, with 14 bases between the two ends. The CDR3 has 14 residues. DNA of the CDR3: TGTGCCAGCAGCACGGGGGAGGGCTTCTATGGCTACACCTTC. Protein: CASSTGEGFYGYTF.

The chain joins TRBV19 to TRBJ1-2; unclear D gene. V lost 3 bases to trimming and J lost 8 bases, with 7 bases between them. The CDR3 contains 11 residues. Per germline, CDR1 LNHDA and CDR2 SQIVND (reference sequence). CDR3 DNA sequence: TGTGCCAGTAGTATCCCCATCGGCTACACCTTC. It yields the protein CASSIPIGYTF.

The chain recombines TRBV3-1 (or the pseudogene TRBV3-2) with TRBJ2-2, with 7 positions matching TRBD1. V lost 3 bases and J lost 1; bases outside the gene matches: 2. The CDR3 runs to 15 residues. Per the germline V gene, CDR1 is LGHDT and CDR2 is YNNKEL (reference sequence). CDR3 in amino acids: CASSHRQGNTGELFF. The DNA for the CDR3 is TGTGCCAGCAGCCACCGACAGGGGAACACCGGGGAGCTGTTTTTT.

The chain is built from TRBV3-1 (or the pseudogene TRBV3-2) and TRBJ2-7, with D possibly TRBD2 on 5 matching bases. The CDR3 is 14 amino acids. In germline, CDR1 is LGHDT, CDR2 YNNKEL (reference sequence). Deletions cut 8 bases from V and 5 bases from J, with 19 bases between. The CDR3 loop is CASALRLGGHEQYF. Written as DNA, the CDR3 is TGTGCCAGCGCACTTCGGCTAGGAGGCCACGAGCAGTACTTC.

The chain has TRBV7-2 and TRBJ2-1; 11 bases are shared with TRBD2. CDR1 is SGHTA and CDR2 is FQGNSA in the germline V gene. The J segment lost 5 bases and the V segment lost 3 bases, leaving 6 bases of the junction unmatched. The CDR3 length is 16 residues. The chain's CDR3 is CASSFLAGGYDNEQFF. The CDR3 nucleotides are TGTGCCAGCAGCTTTTTAGCGGGGGGGTACGACAATGAGCAGTTCTTC.

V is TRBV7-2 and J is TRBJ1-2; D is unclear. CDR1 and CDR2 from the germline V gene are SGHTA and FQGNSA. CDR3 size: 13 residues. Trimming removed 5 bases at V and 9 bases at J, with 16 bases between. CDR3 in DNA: TGTGCCAGCAGCGAGCCTCGTCTTGGGCGCTACACCTTC. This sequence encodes CASSEPRLGRYTF. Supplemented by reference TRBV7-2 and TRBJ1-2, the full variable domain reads GAGVSQSPSNKVTEKGKDVELRCDPISGHTALYWYRQSLGQGLEFLIYFQGNSAPDKSGLPSDRFSAERTGGSVSTLTIQRTQQEDSAVYLCASSEPRLGRYTFGSGTRLTVV.

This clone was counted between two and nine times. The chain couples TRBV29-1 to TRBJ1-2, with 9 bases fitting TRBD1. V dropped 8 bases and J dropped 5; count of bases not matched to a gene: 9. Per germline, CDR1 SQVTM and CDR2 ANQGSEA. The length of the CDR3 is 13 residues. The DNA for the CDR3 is TGCAGCTATACCGGGACAGGGAATTATGGCTACACCTTC. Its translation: CSYTGTGNYGYTF.

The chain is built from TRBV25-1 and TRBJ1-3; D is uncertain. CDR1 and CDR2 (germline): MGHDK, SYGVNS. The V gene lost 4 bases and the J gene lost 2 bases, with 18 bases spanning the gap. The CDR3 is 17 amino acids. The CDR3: CASSVPARAPTGNTIYF. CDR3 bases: TGTGCCAGCAGTGTCCCCGCGCGAGCCCCCACTGGAAACACCATATATTTT.

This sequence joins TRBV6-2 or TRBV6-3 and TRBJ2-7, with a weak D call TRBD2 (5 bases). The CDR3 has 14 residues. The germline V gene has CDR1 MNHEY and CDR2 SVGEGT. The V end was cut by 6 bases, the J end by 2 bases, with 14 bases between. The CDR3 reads CASSAGVFPYEQYF. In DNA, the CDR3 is TGTGCCAGCAGCGCCGGGGTTTTTCCCTACGAGCAGTACTTC.

The CDR3 spells CASRQQQGANTEAFF. The CDR3 DNA reads TGTGCCAGCAGGCAACAACAGGGGGCTAACACTGAAGCTTTCTTT. The chain carries TRBV7-2 and TRBJ1-1; TRBD1 agrees at 9 bases. CDR1 is SGHTA, CDR2 FQGNSA, per germline. V dropped 6 bases and J dropped 2; count of bases not matched to a gene: 7. The CDR3 spans 15 residues.

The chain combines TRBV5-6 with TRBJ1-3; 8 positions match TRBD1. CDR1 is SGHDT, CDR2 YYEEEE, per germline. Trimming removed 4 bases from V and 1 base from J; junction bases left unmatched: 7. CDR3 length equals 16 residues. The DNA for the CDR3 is TGTGCCAGCAGCATTGACAGGGGAAGGTCTGGAAACACCATATATTTT. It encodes CASSIDRGRSGNTIYF.

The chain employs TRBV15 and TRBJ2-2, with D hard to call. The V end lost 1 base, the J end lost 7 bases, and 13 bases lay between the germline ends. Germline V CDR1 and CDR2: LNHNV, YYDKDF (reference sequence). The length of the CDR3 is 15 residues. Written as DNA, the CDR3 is TGTGCCACCAGCAGAGGTTCCTTAGTGAACGGGGAGCTGTTTTTT. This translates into CATSRGSLVNGELFF. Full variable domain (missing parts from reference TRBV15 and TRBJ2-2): DAMVIQNPRYQVTQFGKPVTLSCSQTLNHNVMYWYQQKSSQAPKLLFHYYDKDFNNEADTPDNFQSRRPNTSFCFLDIRSPGLGDTAMYLCATSRGSLVNGELFFGEGSRLTVL.

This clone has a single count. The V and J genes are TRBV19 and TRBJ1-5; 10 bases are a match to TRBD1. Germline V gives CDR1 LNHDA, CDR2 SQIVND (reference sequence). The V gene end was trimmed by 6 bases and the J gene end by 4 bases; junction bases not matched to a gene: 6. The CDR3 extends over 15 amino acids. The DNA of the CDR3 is TGTGCCAGTAGGATTGACAGGGGGCATAATCAGCCCCAGCATTTT. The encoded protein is CASRIDRGHNQPQHF.

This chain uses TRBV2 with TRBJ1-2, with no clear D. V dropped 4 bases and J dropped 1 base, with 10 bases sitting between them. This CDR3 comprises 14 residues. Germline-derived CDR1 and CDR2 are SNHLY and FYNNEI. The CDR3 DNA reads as TGTGCCAGCAGTGCTTACAGTGTTAACTATGGCTACACCTTC. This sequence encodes CASSAYSVNYGYTF.

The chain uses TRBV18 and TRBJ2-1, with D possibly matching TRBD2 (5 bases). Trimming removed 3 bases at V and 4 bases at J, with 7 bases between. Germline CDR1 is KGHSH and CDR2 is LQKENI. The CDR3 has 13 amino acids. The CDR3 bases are TGTGCCAGCTCACCGTTAGCGTACAATGAGCAGTTCTTC. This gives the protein CASSPLAYNEQFF.

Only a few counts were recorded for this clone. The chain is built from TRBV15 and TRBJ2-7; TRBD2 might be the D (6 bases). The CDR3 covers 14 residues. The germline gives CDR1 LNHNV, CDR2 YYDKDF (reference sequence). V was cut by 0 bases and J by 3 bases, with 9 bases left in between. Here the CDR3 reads CATSRDRGLYEQYF. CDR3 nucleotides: TGTGCCACCAGCAGAGATAGGGGACTCTACGAGCAGTACTTC.

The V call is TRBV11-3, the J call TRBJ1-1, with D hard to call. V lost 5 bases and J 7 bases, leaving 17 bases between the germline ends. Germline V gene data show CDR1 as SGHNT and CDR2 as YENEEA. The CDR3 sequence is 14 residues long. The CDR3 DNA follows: TGTGCCAGCAGCCTAGCGGGGTCTTACGGTGAAGCTTTCTTT. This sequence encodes CASSLAGSYGEAFF.